A selection of T cell receptor beta chains follows, all from one sample in a study of T cells in Graves' hyperthyroidism and ophthalmopathy. TCRdb reprocessed the multiplex PCR reads with MiXCR, giving one entry per CDR3 protein. This sample has around 430,000 distinct CDR3 sequences; under 15% occur once, and the top ten carry approximately 32%. The material sequenced was blood. The receptors originated from a young woman with Graves' hyperthyroidism. Both conserved end residues are part of each CDR3. A D gene is named only where the DNA matches it firmly. Clone size is not always given. Where it is, it says once, few, many or a class for expanded clones.

TRBJ2-1 | TRBD2 | TRBV11-2 | NA | CASASESGTYNEQFF | TGTGCCAGCGCCTCAGAGAGCGGGACTTACAATGAGCAGTTCTTC
TRBJ1-6 | NA | TRBV28 | many | CASSLWEGSSYNSPLHF | TGTGCCAGCAGTTTATGGGAGGGGAGCTCCTATAATTCACCCCTCCACTTT
TRBJ2-1 | NA | TRBV6-2/TRBV6-3 | few | CASTGDAYNEQFF | TGTGCCAGCACAGGGGACGCCTACAATGAGCAGTTCTTC
TRBJ2-1 | NA | TRBV15 | many | CATSREDEQFF | TGTGCCACCAGCAGAGAAGACGAGCAGTTCTTC
TRBJ1-2 | NA | TRBV12-3/TRBV12-4 | few | CASSLGRYGYTF | TGTGCCAGCAGTTTAGGGCGCTATGGCTACACCTTC
TRBJ1-5 | NA | TRBV18 | many | CASSPLGDKEPQHF | TGTGCCAGCTCACCACTAGGGGACAAGGAGCCCCAGCATTTT
TRBJ1-5 | NA | TRBV28 | many | CASSLSSVGQGPQHF | TGTGCCAGCAGTTTAAGTTCCGTCGGACAAGGGCCCCAGCATTTT
TRBJ2-1 | NA | TRBV15 | NA | CATSRDQGPQDSEQFF | TGTGCCACCAGCAGAGATCAGGGACCCCAAGATTCCGAGCAGTTCTTC
TRBJ2-2 | NA | TRBV10-1 | NA | CASRDRLGTGELFF | TGCGCCAGCAGAGACCGGCTGGGTACCGGGGAGCTGTTTTTT
TRBJ2-7 | NA | TRBV7-9 | many | CASSLVWGAGEQYF | TGTGCCAGCAGCTTAGTCTGGGGTGCGGGAGAGCAGTACTTC
TRBJ1-2 | NA | TRBV5-5 | once | CASSLGADSSYGYTF | TGTGCCAGCAGCTTGGGGGCTGACAGCTCCTATGGCTACACCTTC
TRBJ2-3 | NA | TRBV7-3 | many | CASSLTGPDTQYF | TGTGCCAGCAGCTTAACAGGGCCAGATACGCAGTATTTT
TRBJ2-7 | NA | TRBV7-2 | many | CASSLGGLDYEQYF | TGTGCCAGCAGCTTAGGAGGATTGGACTACGAGCAGTACTTC
TRBJ2-7 | NA | TRBV2 | many | CASSLLGRTSYEQYF | TGTGCCAGCAGTCTACTTGGGAGAACCTCCTACGAGCAGTACTTC
TRBJ2-7 | TRBD1 | TRBV20-1 | NA | CSADDRGISNEQYF | TGCAGTGCCGACGACAGGGGAATTTCCAACGAGCAGTACTTC
TRBJ2-3 | NA | TRBV7-9 | NA | CASSLAILPADTQYF | TGTGCCAGCAGCTTAGCGATATTGCCCGCAGATACGCAGTATTTT
TRBJ1-5 | TRBD1 | TRBV28 | many | CASSRTGVGNQPQHF | TGTGCCAGCAGTCGGACAGGGGTGGGCAATCAGCCCCAGCATTTT
TRBJ2-1 | NA | TRBV6-5 | many | CASSYRTAYNEQFF | TGTGCCAGCAGTTATAGGACAGCCTACAATGAGCAGTTCTTC
TRBJ2-7 | TRBD2 | TRBV28 | many | CASNKAPGTSGYEQYF | TGTGCCAGCAACAAAGCCCCCGGGACTAGCGGGTACGAGCAGTACTTC
TRBJ2-2 | NA | TRBV28 | NA | CASSLLLGGELFF | TGTGCCAGCAGTTTATTGCTGGGGGGGGAGCTGTTTTTT
TRBJ2-5 | TRBD2 | TRBV9 | many | CASSPGSSGLHLAETQYF | TGTGCCAGCAGCCCGGGTTCTAGCGGGCTCCATTTGGCCGAGACCCAGTACTTC
TRBJ1-1 | TRBD1 | TRBV6-1 | many | CASSEELGGHSNTEAFF | TGTGCCAGCAGTGAAGAATTAGGGGGCCACTCGAACACTGAAGCTTTCTTT
TRBJ2-1 | NA | TRBV3-1 | many | CASSSQETSINKFF | TGTGCCAGCAGCTCACAGGAGACTAGTATTAATAAGTTCTTC
TRBJ2-7 | NA | TRBV20-1 | NA | CSATGRAGKNEQYF | TGCAGTGCTACGGGTAGGGCAGGGAAGAACGAGCAGTACTTC
TRBJ2-7 | NA | TRBV20-1 | many | CSARDLRVPTYEQYF | TGCAGTGCTAGAGATTTGCGGGTTCCCACCTACGAGCAGTACTTC
TRBJ1-4 | NA | TRBV7-9 | NA | CASSHRVSEWSNEKLFF | TGTGCCAGCAGCCACAGGGTTTCCGAATGGTCCAATGAAAAACTGTTTTTT
TRBJ1-2 | NA | TRBV7-8 | NA | CASSLGQSPNYGYTF | TGTGCCAGCAGCTTAGGACAGTCTCCAAACTATGGCTACACCTTC